What follows describes a single T cell receptor (beta chain). Only a few counts were recorded for this clone. The antigen this receptor binds is unknown. No much larger clone is present one base from it, and per-base qualities are unavailable. This same CDR3 is encoded by further DNA sequences in the sample. This sample stems from a study of blood T cell repertoires in COVID-19 (dated by TCRdb to 2020 to 2022). Regarding the study in general: Samples from collaborators originated in the United States, Italy and Spain and spanned both the acute and convalescent phases of COVID-19. The prospective study material was composed of cDNA or gDNA derived from T cells, B-cell-depleted T cells, or PBMCs. Subjects who had been exposed to COVID-19, were actively infected with it, or had recovered from it provided the deeply sampled blood TCRbeta repertoires that made up the dataset. The repertoires were made available in a free public database intended to serve as a resource for research on the immune response to SARS-CoV-2. The samples were drawn from the first 160 participants of the ongoing ImmuneRACE study and from 950 to 1,500 subjects provided by 6 global collaborators. Sample metadata almost always included a de-identified subject ID, COVID-19 status, age in years and sex. HLA class I and class II types, where available, came from metadata supplied by the sample provider rather than from assay-based typing.

According to the germline V gene (reference sequence), CDR1 reads LNHDA and CDR2 reads SQIVND. The CDR3 measures 16 amino acids from cysteine to phenylalanine. CDR3 DNA only is kept here, 48 bases in frame from base 1. V loses 4 bases at its end and J loses 0 bases; junction bases beyond the gene matches: 2. The investigation overall reported the following: The amount of clinical and demographic metadata varied by source and participant and was provided uncurated.

TCRbeta CDR3 regions were amplified from genomic DNA by means of the immunoSEQ Assay, a bias-controlled multiplex PCR. The paper's processing steps were these. The number of nucleated cells in each sample was estimated from the amplification of reference gene primers within the assay. To quantify the absolute abundance of each unique TCRbeta CDR3 rearrangement, sequence reads were collapsed and filtered. For each sample, productive Simpson clonality was calculated as the square root of Simpson's diversity index over productive rearrangements. TCRdb stores this immuneACCESS table with in-frame sequences only. Part of the clones is absent; in the studies checked, under half of the shortfall reflects unresolved V genes, and no reason is known for the rest. Clonal size and the V and J genes are those of that table, whereas D and trimming came from the DNA. The sample table lists 57,000 or so clones, approximately 80% of them with a count of one. The ten largest clones represent roughly a fifth of the sample.

Collaborating institutions collected whole blood in K2EDTA tubes following their own protocols. Collaborator samples were shipped for TCRbeta analysis as frozen whole blood, isolated PBMCs, or DNA extracted from either sample type. The TCR comes from a man aged 45 to 65 with active or convalescent COVID-19. The specimen sequenced was peripheral blood. The rearrangement joined TRBV19 to TRBJ1-4; 10 bases in between match TRBD1. This receptor carries the CDR3 CASSTGQGATNEKLFF. The DNA reads as follows: TGTGCCAGTAGTACCGGACAGGGGGCAACTAATGAAAAACTGTTTTTT.